This T cell receptor beta chain was recovered during a study of Ad26.COV2.S vaccination and SARS-CoV-2 variants. At the level of the study: The trial was COV1001 and the donor's arm was Ad26.COV2.S.

The data were produced by immunoSEQ multiplex PCR, yet TCRdb's version contains in-frame clones alone and is incomplete. The table includes 200,000 to 250,000 clones, around 89% detected once. Notes on the study in general: Substantial breadth was reportedly displayed by spike-specific CD8+ and CD4+ T cell responses after vaccination. Vaccinated individuals (as opposed to placebo recipients) had higher spike-specific TCR breadth.

Treatment of the sample: about 20 received Ad26.COV2.S at low or high dose, single or two shots; several received placebo; per-sample allocation not given. All samples were drawn on day 63, counting from the first vaccine or placebo injection. Germline loops: CDR1 SEHNR, CDR2 FQNEAQ (reference sequence). The CDR3 is 12 amino acids. Trimming pared 5 bases from V and 4 bases from J, leaving 9 bases between. About this clone itself: The antigen remains unidentified. Other DNA sequences in the same sample also yield this CDR3.

The material sequenced was peripheral blood, taken in a trial of Ad26.COV2.S vaccine versus placebo. This sequence originates from a person aged 18-65 years who received the Ad26.COV2.S COVID-19 vaccine or a placebo. The V and J genes are TRBV7-9 and TRBJ2-7, with D possibly matching TRBD1 (5 bases). The chain's CDR3 is CASSPQDYEQYF. The CDR3, as DNA: TGTGCCAGCAGCCCACAGGATTACGAGCAGTACTTC.